These 28 T cell receptor beta chains came from one sample sequenced in a study of T-cell memory formation after mild COVID-19. TCRdb ran MiXCR on the 5' RACE reads and lists one entry per CDR3 protein. The sample shows approximately 150,000 distinct CDR3 sequences, around 21% of them seen only once. The sequenced sample was PBMCs or a T cell subset sorted from them (not recorded which). The receptors come from an adult woman who had mild COVID-19 (a few samples of this study predate the infection). Cell type and time point are not known.

The chain joins TRBV11-3 to TRBJ1-1; no clear D. The V and J ends lost 0 bases and 7 bases respectively, with 3 bases between them. Germline CDR1 reads SGHNT; CDR2 reads YENEEA. The CDR3 length is 11 residues. The CDR3: CASSLEVEAFF. The DNA for the CDR3 is TGTGCCAGCAGCTTAGAGGTTGAAGCTTTCTTT.

This clonotype appeared a few times. Written as DNA, the CDR3 is TGTGCCAGCAGTCCCACCAAGCCCCTCTACGAGCAGTACTTC. Translating it yields CASSPTKPLYEQYF. The chain carries TRBV6-6 and TRBJ2-7; D call uncertain. The CDR3 has 14 amino acids. Germline V gives CDR1 MNHNY, CDR2 SVGAGI (reference sequence). V gave up 5 bases and J gave up 3 bases, with 14 bases separating them.

CDR3 sequence (DNA): TGTGCCAGCAGCTATCGGGTCTCGGATACGCAGTATTTT. Encoded protein: CASSYRVSDTQYF. The chain has TRBV7-9 and TRBJ2-3, with unresolved D. This CDR3 spans 13 amino acids. Trimming pared 4 bases from V and 6 bases from J, leaving 11 bases between. CDR1 SEHNR and CDR2 FQNEAQ come from the germline V gene (reference sequence).

The rearrangement joins TRBV5-1 to TRBJ2-1, with 9 bases fitting TRBD2. CDR3 length: 15 amino acids. With V trimmed by 1 base and J by 6 bases, 5 bases remained unmatched. Germline V gene sequence: CDR1 SGHRS, CDR2 YFSETQ. This CDR3 reads CASSLFTSGPNEQFF. DNA of the CDR3: TGCGCCAGCAGCTTGTTTACTAGCGGGCCCAATGAGCAGTTCTTC.

The chain couples TRBV2 to TRBJ2-6, with D unresolved. Germline CDR1 is SNHLY and CDR2 is FYNNEI. The length of the CDR3 is 14 residues. The V end lost 9 bases, the J end lost 0 bases, and 9 bases lay between the germline ends. Written as DNA, the CDR3 is TGTGCCAGAAGGGTTAGCTCTGGGGCCAACGTCCTGACTTTC. As protein: CARRVSSGANVLTF. The full variable domain, completed using reference TRBV2 and TRBJ2-6, is EPEVTQTPSHQVTQMGQEVILRCVPISNHLYFYWYRQILGQKVEFLVSFYNNEISEKSEIFDDQFSVERPDGSNFTLKIRSTKLEDSAMYFCARRVSSGANVLTFGAGSRLTVL.

This chain uses TRBV20-1 with TRBJ2-1; D gene unclear. This CDR3 region has 14 residues. Trimming pared 2 bases from V and 8 bases from J, leaving 16 bases between. Germline CDR1 reads DFQATT; CDR2 reads SNEGSKA (reference sequence). The CDR3 is CSARMSAFGHEQFF. The CDR3 DNA reads as TGCAGTGCTAGAATGAGCGCCTTCGGACATGAGCAGTTCTTC.

This rearrangement joins TRBV18 to TRBJ2-7, with D maybe TRBD1 (5 bases). Germline CDR1 is KGHSH and CDR2 is LQKENI. V lost 2 bases and J lost 6, with 17 bases in between. This CDR3 has 15 amino acids. CDR3 sequence (DNA): TGTGCCAGCTCACCAGGTCAGGGTGCGGCGGCCGAGCAGTACTTC. Residues: CASSPGQGAAAEQYF.

This clonotype has a handful of counts. The chain is built from TRBV28 and TRBJ1-1, with TRBD1 as a possible D gene (5 bases). The germline V gene has CDR1 MDHEN and CDR2 SYDVKM. V lost 3 bases, J lost 7 bases, and 9 bases lay in between. The CDR3 runs 12 residues. The CDR3, as DNA: TGTGCCAGCAGTTTTCGGGGGAGTGAAGCTTTCTTT. Its translation: CASSFRGSEAFF.

This rearrangement joins TRBV5-4 to TRBJ2-3; a weak D match, TRBD2 (5 bases). V was cut by 3 bases and J by 5 bases, with 16 bases left in between. The CDR3 length is 15 residues. The germline V gene encodes CDR1 SGHNT and CDR2 YYREEE (reference sequence). As DNA, the CDR3 is TGTGCCAGCAGCTCCTTCCGGGGAATATTAGATACGCAGTATTTT. Encoded protein: CASSSFRGILDTQYF.

The chain couples TRBV12-3 or TRBV12-4 to TRBJ2-6; D call uncertain. Trimming pared 5 bases from V and 3 bases from J, leaving 11 bases between. The CDR3 length is 15 residues. DNA for the CDR3: TGTGCCAGCAGTCCCATCGGGTATGGGGCCAACGTCCTGACTTTC. Protein product: CASSPIGYGANVLTF.

This clonotype was counted between two and nine times. The chain links TRBV6-1 to TRBJ2-7; D is ambiguous. The germline V gene encodes CDR1 MNHNS and CDR2 SASEGT. V was trimmed by 5 bases and J by 2 bases, leaving 13 bases between them. CDR3 size: 14 residues. For the CDR3, the DNA is TGTGCCAGCAGTCAAACCCCCGAGACCTACGAGCAGTACTTC. It is translated as CASSQTPETYEQYF.

The genes are TRBV18 and TRBJ1-1; D possibly corresponds to TRBD1 (5 bases). Per germline, CDR1 KGHSH and CDR2 LQKENI. Trimming removed 1 base at V and 1 base at J, with 7 bases between. This CDR3 is built from 14 residues. The CDR3 here is CASSPQTANTEAFF. The CDR3 DNA reads as TGTGCCAGCTCACCACAGACAGCGAACACTGAAGCTTTCTTT.

The chain is built from TRBV5-6 and TRBJ1-1; D is perhaps TRBD1 (5 bases). V was shortened by 6 bases and J by 0 bases, with 18 bases between the two germline ends. The CDR3 spans 16 residues. Per germline, CDR1 SGHDT and CDR2 YYEEEE. CDR3: CASTLTGVGMNTEAFF. The CDR3 bases are TGTGCCAGCACCCTTACGGGGGTCGGGATGAACACTGAAGCTTTCTTT.

The chain carries TRBV10-3 and TRBJ1-2, with TRBD1 as a possible D gene (5 bases). Germline loops: CDR1 ENHRY, CDR2 SYGVKD. CDR3 length: 13 amino acids. Trimming stripped 4 bases from V and 5 bases from J, with 11 bases between. CDR3: CAISVREEYGYTF. The DNA for the CDR3 is TGTGCCATCAGTGTCAGGGAGGAGTATGGCTACACCTTC.

This chain links TRBV6-5 with TRBJ2-2, with D possibly TRBD1 on 5 matching bases. The germline V gene encodes CDR1 MNHEY and CDR2 SVGAGI. CDR3 size: 17 residues. V lost 1 base, J lost 4 bases, and 16 bases lay in between. The CDR3 reads CASSYWPGLISTGELFF. In nucleotides, the CDR3 is TGTGCCAGCAGTTACTGGCCAGGGCTGATTAGCACCGGGGAGCTGTTTTTT.

This clonotype was observed a few times. The V and J genes are TRBV24-1 and TRBJ2-2; D perhaps matches TRBD2 (5 bases). The CDR3 contains 15 residues. V shed 2 bases and J shed 1 base, with 7 bases lying between them. Germline CDR1 and CDR2: KGHDR and SFDVKD. The CDR3 region is CATSDWTGNTGELFF. In DNA, the CDR3 is TGTGCCACCAGTGATTGGACTGGGAACACCGGGGAGCTGTTTTTT.

This clonotype appeared many times. The chain has TRBV12-3 or TRBV12-4 and TRBJ2-7; D is undetermined. The V end lost 1 base, the J end lost 3 bases, and 4 bases lay between the germline ends. The CDR3 is 12 residues long. CDR3 loop: CASSLGRYEQYF. The CDR3 DNA reads as TGTGCCAGCAGTTTAGGGCGCTACGAGCAGTACTTC.

The chain is built from TRBV5-4 and TRBJ1-1, with TRBD1 identical over 7 bases. The CDR3 is 13 amino acids. CDR1 and CDR2 from the germline V gene are SGHNT and YYREEE (reference sequence). V trimming: 3 bases; J trimming: 12 bases; junction bases outside the gene matches: 11. CDR3: CASSSVFQGGPFF. The CDR3, as DNA: TGTGCCAGCAGCTCCGTCTTCCAGGGGGGTCCTTTCTTT.

V is TRBV20-1 and J is TRBJ1-1, with 7 nucleotides matching TRBD1. The CDR3 is 14 residues long. After removal of 1 base from V and 2 bases from J, the junction contained 4 bases not matched to a gene. From germline, CDR1 is DFQATT and CDR2 SNEGSKA (reference sequence). As DNA, the CDR3 is TGCAGTGCTAGAGGACCAGGGGGAAACACTGAAGCTTTCTTT. Its protein is CSARGPGGNTEAFF.

This clonotype was detected a few times. The chain uses TRBV12-3 or TRBV12-4 and TRBJ1-5; D may be TRBD1 (6 bases). This CDR3 is built from 14 residues. V shed 5 bases and J shed 0 bases, with 8 bases lying between them. The CDR3 is CASSIRGSNQPQHF. CDR3 coding DNA: TGTGCCAGCAGTATCAGGGGTAGCAATCAGCCCCAGCATTTT.

V and J are TRBV5-1 and TRBJ2-7; 13 nucleotides align to TRBD2. CDR1 and CDR2 from the germline V gene are SGHRS and YFSETQ. This CDR3 is built from 18 residues. Trimming removed 3 bases from V and 2 bases from J; junction bases left unmatched: 11. In DNA form, the CDR3 reads TGCGCCAGCAGCTCGAGGCCCTCAACTAGCGGGGGGGCCTACGAGCAGTACTTC. It codes for CASSSRPSTSGGAYEQYF.

V and J are TRBV5-1 and TRBJ2-1; TRBD2 might be the D (5 bases). The germline V gene encodes CDR1 SGHRS and CDR2 YFSETQ. This CDR3 is built from 12 residues. Trimming shortened V by 4 bases and J by 10 bases, and 12 bases separated the two germline ends. The CDR3 DNA reads as TGCGCCAGCAGCCCTGGACTGGAAGAGCAGTTCTTC. This sequence encodes CASSPGLEEQFF.

In this sample, this clonotype turned up a few times. V usage is TRBV5-1 and J usage is TRBJ1-6, with D hard to call. The CDR3 contains 15 residues. Between the trimmed V and J ends, which lost 0 bases and 9 bases, there was a span of 13 bases. Per the germline V gene, CDR1 is SGHRS and CDR2 is YFSETQ. DNA of the CDR3: TGCGCCAGCAGCTTGGGAGAACCCTCCGTTTCACCCCTCCACTTT. Translated, it gives CASSLGEPSVSPLHF.

This clonotype was found a few times. This sequence joins TRBV18 and TRBJ2-1; D remains unclear. The V end lost 6 bases, the J end lost 6 bases, and 6 bases lay between the germline ends. The CDR3 contains 11 residues. Germline V gene data show CDR1 as KGHSH and CDR2 as LQKENI. CDR3 sequence (DNA): TGTGCCAGCTCGGCAGTCAATGAGCAGTTCTTC. Its translation is CASSAVNEQFF.

J is TRBJ1-2 and V is TRBV10-2; 9 bases line up with TRBD1. Germline V lookup: CDR1 WSHSY, CDR2 SAAADI. With 4 bases clipped from V and 2 bases from J, the junction kept 2 bases outside the gene matches. CDR3 size: 14 residues. The DNA for the CDR3 is TGCGCCAGCAGTGCGGGACAGGGAAACTATGGCTACACCTTC. It encodes CASSAGQGNYGYTF.

This clonotype was recorded a few times. The CDR3 reads CASSLRRRGDTGELFF. The DNA of the CDR3 is TGTGCCAGCAGCTTACGGCGGCGGGGGGACACCGGGGAGCTGTTTTTT. V gene TRBV7-8 combines with J gene TRBJ2-2, with TRBD2 matching over 8 bases. Trimming took 2 bases from V and 3 from J; bases not matched to a gene: 5. The length of the CDR3 is 16 residues. Germline V lookup: CDR1 SGHVS, CDR2 FQNEAQ.

This clonotype was counted between two and nine times. The rearrangement links TRBV5-1 to TRBJ2-3, with D uncertain. The CDR3 is 16 residues long. The V and J ends lost 0 bases and 7 bases respectively, with 18 bases between them. Germline CDR1 SGHRS, CDR2 YFSETQ. The CDR3 nucleotides are TGCGCCAGCAGCTTGGCCGTGGAGTCGTCTCTACATACGCAGTATTTT. It translates to CASSLAVESSLHTQYF. The full variable domain, with the rest looked up from reference TRBV5-1 and TRBJ2-3, is KAGVTQTPRYLIKTRGQQVTLSCSPISGHRSVSWYQQTPGQGLQFLFEYFSETQRNKGNFPGRFSGRQFSNSRSEMNVSTLELGDSALYLCASSLAVESSLHTQYFGPGTRLTVL.

In this sample, this clonotype turned up a few times. The rearrangement uses TRBV12-3 or TRBV12-4 and TRBJ2-7; 8 bases are a match to TRBD1. The V gene end was trimmed by 5 bases and the J gene end by 2 bases; junction bases not matched to a gene: 14. This CDR3 contains 17 residues. The CDR3 reads CASSPGDRISEPYEQYF. In DNA form, the CDR3 reads TGTGCCAGCAGTCCCGGGGACAGGATCTCCGAGCCCTACGAGCAGTACTTC.